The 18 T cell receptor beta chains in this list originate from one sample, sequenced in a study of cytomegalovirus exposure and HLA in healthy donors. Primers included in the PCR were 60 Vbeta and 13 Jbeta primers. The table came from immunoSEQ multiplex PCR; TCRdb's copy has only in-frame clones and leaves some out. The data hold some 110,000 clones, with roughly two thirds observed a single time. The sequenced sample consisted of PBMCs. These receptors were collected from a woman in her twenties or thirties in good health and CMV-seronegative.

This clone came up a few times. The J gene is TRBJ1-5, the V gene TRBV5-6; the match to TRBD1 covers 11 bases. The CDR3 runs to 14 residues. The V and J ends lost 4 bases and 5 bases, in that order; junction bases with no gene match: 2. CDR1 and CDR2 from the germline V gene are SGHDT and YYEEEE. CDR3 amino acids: CASSKGQGDQPQHF. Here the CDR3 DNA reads TGTGCCAGCAGCAAGGGACAGGGGGATCAGCCCCAGCATTTT.

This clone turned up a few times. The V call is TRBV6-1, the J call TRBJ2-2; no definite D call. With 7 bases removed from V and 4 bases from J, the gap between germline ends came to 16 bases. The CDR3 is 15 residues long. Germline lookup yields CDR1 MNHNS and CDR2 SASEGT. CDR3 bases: TGTGCCAGCAAGGCCGGGTCATCCATCACCGGGGAGCTGTTTTTT. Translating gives CASKAGSSITGELFF.

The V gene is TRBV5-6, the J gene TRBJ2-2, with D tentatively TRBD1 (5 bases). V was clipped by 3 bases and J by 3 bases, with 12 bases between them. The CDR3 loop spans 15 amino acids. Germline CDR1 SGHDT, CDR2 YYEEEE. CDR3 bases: TGTGCCAGCAGCTCACTCGACAGATACACCGGGGAGCTGTTTTTT. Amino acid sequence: CASSSLDRYTGELFF.

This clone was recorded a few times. This CDR3 reads CASSQDWGLGEKLFF. CDR3 bases: TGCGCCAGCAGCCAAGATTGGGGGCTCGGTGAAAAACTGTTTTTT. The chain carries TRBV4-3 and TRBJ1-4, with D maybe TRBD1 (6 bases). The germline CDR1 and CDR2 sequences are LGHNA and YSLEER. CDR3 length: 15 residues. Between the trimmed V and J ends, which lost 0 bases and 7 bases, there was a span of 12 bases.

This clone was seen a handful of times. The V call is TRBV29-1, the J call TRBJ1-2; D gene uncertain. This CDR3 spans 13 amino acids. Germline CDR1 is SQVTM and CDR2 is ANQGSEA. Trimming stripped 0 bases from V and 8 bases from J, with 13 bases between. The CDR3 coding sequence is TGCAGCGTTGAAGATATGGGGAGCGGAGGCTACACCTTC. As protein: CSVEDMGSGGYTF.

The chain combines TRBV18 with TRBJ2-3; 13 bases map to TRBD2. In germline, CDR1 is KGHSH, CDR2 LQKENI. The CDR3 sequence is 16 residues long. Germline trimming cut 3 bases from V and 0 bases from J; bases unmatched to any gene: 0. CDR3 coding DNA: TGTGCCAGCTCACCGACTAGCGGGAGGAGCACAGATACGCAGTATTTT. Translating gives CASSPTSGRSTDTQYF.

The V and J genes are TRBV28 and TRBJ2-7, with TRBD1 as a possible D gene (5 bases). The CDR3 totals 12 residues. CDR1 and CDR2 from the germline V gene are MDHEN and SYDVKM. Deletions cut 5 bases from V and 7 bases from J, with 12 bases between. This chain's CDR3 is CASSQGVEEQYF. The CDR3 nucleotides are TGTGCCAGCAGTCAAGGGGTCGAGGAGCAGTACTTC.

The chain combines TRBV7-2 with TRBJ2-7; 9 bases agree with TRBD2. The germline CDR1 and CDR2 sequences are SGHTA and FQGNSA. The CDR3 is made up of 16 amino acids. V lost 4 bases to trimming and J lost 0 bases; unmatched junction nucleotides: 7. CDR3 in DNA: TGTGCCAGCAGCTCGCGGACTAGCGTAATCTCCTACGAGCAGTACTTC. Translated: CASSSRTSVISYEQYF.

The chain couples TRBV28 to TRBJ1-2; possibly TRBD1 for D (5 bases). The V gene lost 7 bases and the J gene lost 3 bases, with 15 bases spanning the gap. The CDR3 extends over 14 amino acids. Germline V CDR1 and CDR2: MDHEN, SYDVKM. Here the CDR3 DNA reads TGTGCCAGCACACGGGGGGAGGTGGACTATGGCTACACCTTC. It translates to CASTRGEVDYGYTF.

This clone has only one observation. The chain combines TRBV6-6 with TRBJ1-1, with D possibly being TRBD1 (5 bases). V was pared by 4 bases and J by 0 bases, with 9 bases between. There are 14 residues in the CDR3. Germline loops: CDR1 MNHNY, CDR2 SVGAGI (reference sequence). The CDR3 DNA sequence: TGTGCCAGCAGTTCAGGGACTTTGAACACTGAAGCTTTCTTT. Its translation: CASSSGTLNTEAFF.

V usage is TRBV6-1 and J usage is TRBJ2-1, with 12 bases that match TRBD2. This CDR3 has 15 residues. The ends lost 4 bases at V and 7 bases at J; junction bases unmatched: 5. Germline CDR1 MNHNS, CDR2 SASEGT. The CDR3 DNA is TGTGCCAGCAGTGGGGGACTAGCGGGCGGGAATGAGCAGTTCTTC. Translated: CASSGGLAGGNEQFF.

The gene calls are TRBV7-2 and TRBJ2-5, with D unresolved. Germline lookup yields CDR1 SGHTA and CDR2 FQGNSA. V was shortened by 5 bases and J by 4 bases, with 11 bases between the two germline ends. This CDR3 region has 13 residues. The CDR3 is CASSPVAPETQYF. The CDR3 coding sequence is TGTGCCAGCAGCCCGGTTGCGCCAGAGACCCAGTACTTC.

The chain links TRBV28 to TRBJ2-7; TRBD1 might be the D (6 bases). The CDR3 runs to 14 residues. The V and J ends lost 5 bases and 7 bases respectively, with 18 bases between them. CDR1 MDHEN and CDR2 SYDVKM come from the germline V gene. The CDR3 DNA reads TGTGCCAGCAGTCCAGGGGATGATCCTCGAGAGCAGTACTTC. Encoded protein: CASSPGDDPREQYF.

Written as DNA, the CDR3 is TGTGCCAGCAGTCCCTGGGGAGGGATCTACAATGAGCAGTTCTTC. This codes for CASSPWGGIYNEQFF. The chain uses TRBV28 and TRBJ2-1; 7 bases agree with TRBD2. The germline V gene encodes CDR1 MDHEN and CDR2 SYDVKM. The CDR3 spans 15 residues. J was trimmed by 3 bases and V by 5 bases; bases with no gene match: 7.

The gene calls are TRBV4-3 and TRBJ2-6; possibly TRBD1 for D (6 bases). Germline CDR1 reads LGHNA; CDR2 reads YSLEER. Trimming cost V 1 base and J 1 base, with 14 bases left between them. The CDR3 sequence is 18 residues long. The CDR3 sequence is CASSQAPQGTSGANVLTF. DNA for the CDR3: TGCGCCAGCAGCCAAGCACCACAGGGAACTTCTGGGGCCAACGTCCTGACTTTC.

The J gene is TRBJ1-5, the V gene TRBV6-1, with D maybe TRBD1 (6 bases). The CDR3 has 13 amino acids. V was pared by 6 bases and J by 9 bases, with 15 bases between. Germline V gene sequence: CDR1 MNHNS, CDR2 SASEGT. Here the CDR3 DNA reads TGTGCCAGCAGCGTACAGGGTGGTGGGCCCCAGCATTTT. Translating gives CASSVQGGGPQHF.

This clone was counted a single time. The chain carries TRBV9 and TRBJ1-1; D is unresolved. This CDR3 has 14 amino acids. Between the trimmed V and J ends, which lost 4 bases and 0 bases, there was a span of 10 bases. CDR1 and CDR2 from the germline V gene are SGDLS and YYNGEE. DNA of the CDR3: TGTGCCAGCAGCCCTCGGACTGTGAACACTGAAGCTTTCTTT. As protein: CASSPRTVNTEAFF.

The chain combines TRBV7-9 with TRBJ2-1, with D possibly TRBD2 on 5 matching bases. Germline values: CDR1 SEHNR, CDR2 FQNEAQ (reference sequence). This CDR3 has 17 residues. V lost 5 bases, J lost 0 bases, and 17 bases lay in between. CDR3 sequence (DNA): TGTGCCAGCAGCCCTGCCCCCCGGAGGCGCTCCTACAATGAGCAGTTCTTC. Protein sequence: CASSPAPRRRSYNEQFF.